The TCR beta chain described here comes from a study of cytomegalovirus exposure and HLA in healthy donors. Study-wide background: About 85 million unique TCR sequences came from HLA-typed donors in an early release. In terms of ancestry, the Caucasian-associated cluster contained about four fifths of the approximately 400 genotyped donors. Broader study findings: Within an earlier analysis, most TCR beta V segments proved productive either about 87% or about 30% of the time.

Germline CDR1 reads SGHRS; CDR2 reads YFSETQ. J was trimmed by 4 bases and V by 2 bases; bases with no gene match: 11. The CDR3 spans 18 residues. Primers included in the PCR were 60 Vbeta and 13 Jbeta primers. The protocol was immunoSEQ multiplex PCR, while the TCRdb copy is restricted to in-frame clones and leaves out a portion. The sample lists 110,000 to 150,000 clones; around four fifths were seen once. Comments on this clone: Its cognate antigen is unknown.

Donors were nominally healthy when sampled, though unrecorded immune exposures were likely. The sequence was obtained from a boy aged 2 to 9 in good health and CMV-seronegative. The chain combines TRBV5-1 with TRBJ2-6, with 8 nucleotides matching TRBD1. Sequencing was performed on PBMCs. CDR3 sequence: CASSFRDRPSEGANVLTF. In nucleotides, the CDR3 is TGCGCCAGCAGCTTCCGGGACAGGCCCTCTGAGGGGGCCAACGTCCTGACTTTC.